The 18 T cell receptor beta chains below were found in one sample sequenced in a study of shared clonotypes between healthy human individuals. Profiled with immunoSEQ multiplex PCR; TCRdb holds only in-frame clones, not every one. The table records about 680,000 clones, about 80% of them present only once. The sequencing input was memory CD4+ T cells sorted from blood. Sample subset: CD45RA-negative fraction. The receptor set was obtained from a woman aged 25 to 39 in good health.

The V gene is TRBV9, the J gene TRBJ2-3, with D possibly matching TRBD2 (5 bases). Germline V gene sequence: CDR1 SGDLS, CDR2 YYNGEE. The CDR3 is 15 amino acids. Trimming stripped 0 bases from V and 4 bases from J, with 12 bases between. The CDR3, as DNA: TGTGCCAGCAGCGTAGGTCAGAAGGGAGCAGATACGCAGTATTTT. Amino acid sequence: CASSVGQKGADTQYF.

This clone was found a few times. V is TRBV27 and J is TRBJ2-7; 9 positions match TRBD2. V trimming: 3 bases; J trimming: 4 bases; junction bases outside the gene matches: 7. This CDR3 is built from 15 residues. Germline V gives CDR1 MNHEY, CDR2 SMNVEV (reference sequence). DNA of the CDR3: TGTGCCAGCAGTTTCGTGCGGGAGGGAAATTACGAGCAGTACTTC. As protein: CASSFVREGNYEQYF.

This clone was observed a single time. The genes are TRBV29-1 and TRBJ2-1; 14 bases are a match to TRBD2. The CDR3 has 15 residues. V was pared by 3 bases and J by 7 bases, with 5 bases of the junction left unmatched. Germline CDR1 SQVTM, CDR2 ANQGSEA. The CDR3 protein is CSVERGTSGSNEQFF. In DNA form, the CDR3 reads TGCAGCGTTGAGCGCGGGACTAGCGGGAGTAATGAGCAGTTCTTC.

The chain joins TRBV28 to TRBJ2-7; TRBD2 aligns across 7 bases. The CDR3 extends over 16 amino acids. Germline CDR1 is MDHEN and CDR2 is SYDVKM. V lost 2 bases to trimming and J lost 2 bases; unmatched junction nucleotides: 9. CDR3 loop: CASSLDGGVSPYEQYF. For the CDR3, the DNA is TGTGCCAGCAGTTTAGATGGGGGGGTCAGTCCCTACGAGCAGTACTTC.

This clone was seen only a few times. This CDR3 is also generated by other DNA sequences in the sample. The chain recombines TRBV5-4 with TRBJ2-3; 10 positions agree with TRBD2. Germline V gene data show CDR1 as SGHNT and CDR2 as YYREEE (reference sequence). The CDR3 length is 16 residues. V was pared by 3 bases and J by 1 base, with 5 bases of the junction left unmatched. The CDR3 nucleotides read TGTGCCAGCAGCTGGGCCGGGACTAGCGGCACAGATACGCAGTATTTT. Protein: CASSWAGTSGTDTQYF.

The CDR3 DNA is TGTGCCAGCACCCTTAGGAGGACTAGCTCCTACAATGAGCAGTTCTTC. Its protein is CASTLRRTSSYNEQFF. The chain recombines TRBV7-2 with TRBJ2-1, with 7 positions matching TRBD2. CDR3 size: 16 residues. Looked up from germline, CDR1 is SGHTA and CDR2 is FQGNSA. V was clipped by 7 bases and J by 0 bases; unmatched bases: 9.

The table lists this clone with a few counts. The genes are TRBV23-1 and TRBJ1-2; no firm D call. TRBV23-1 counts as an open reading frame of uncertain function. The V end was cut by 4 bases, the J end by 8 bases, with 8 bases between. The CDR3 runs 11 residues. The CDR3 loop is CASSPSQGYTF. The CDR3, as DNA: TGCGCCAGCAGTCCGAGCCAAGGCTACACCTTC.

This clone was recorded many times. This chain connects TRBV6-6 to TRBJ1-1; D uncertain. The CDR3 has 13 residues. The V end was cut by 7 bases, the J end by 3 bases, with 12 bases between. Germline CDR1 is MNHNY and CDR2 is SVGAGI (reference sequence). CDR3 sequence: CASNRGQDTEAFF. The CDR3 nucleotides are TGTGCCAGCAATCGAGGGCAAGACACTGAAGCTTTCTTT.

The chain couples TRBV7-8 to TRBJ1-2; 10 bases map to TRBD1. CDR1 and CDR2 (germline): SGHVS, FQNEAQ. J gave up 8 bases and V 5 bases, and 14 bases lay outside the gene matches. CDR3 length equals 16 residues. CDR3 in DNA: TGTGCCAGCAGCCCCCGCGACAGGGGGCGTTTAAGCGGCTACACCTTC. Its translation is CASSPRDRGRLSGYTF.

The rearrangement uses TRBV6-5 and TRBJ2-5, with D unclear. The V gene lost 5 bases and the J gene lost 1 base, with 11 bases spanning the gap. The length of the CDR3 is 14 residues. Germline lookup yields CDR1 MNHEY and CDR2 SVGAGI. CDR3 residues: CASSLAISQETQYF. For the CDR3, the DNA is TGTGCCAGCAGTCTCGCTATCAGCCAAGAGACCCAGTACTTC.

Only a few counts were recorded for this clone. The chain has TRBV27 and TRBJ1-4, with 8 nucleotides matching TRBD1. V gave up 6 bases and J gave up 8 bases; unmatched junction bases: 14. The CDR3 loop spans 16 amino acids. The germline gives CDR1 MNHEY, CDR2 SMNVEV (reference sequence). The CDR3, as DNA: TGTGCCAGCAGACACCGACCCGGGACAGGAGTAGAAAAACTGTTTTTT. This translates into CASRHRPGTGVEKLFF.

The chain has TRBV6-1 and TRBJ2-1, with a possible D match to TRBD2 (5 bases). Germline assignment: CDR1 MNHNS and CDR2 SASEGT. The V and J ends lost 5 bases and 4 bases respectively, with 12 bases between them. The CDR3 covers 14 residues. The CDR3 here is CASSILAGYNEQFF. The CDR3 nucleotides read TGTGCCAGCAGTATTCTAGCTGGTTACAATGAGCAGTTCTTC.

The chain has TRBV30 and TRBJ2-4; maybe TRBD2 (6 bases). The CDR3 has 13 residues. The germline CDR1 and CDR2 sequences are GTSNPN and SVGIG (reference sequence). The ends were cut back, 5 bases at V and 10 bases at J, with 18 bases in the middle. The CDR3 spells CAWAVIAAGIQYF. The CDR3, as DNA: TGTGCCTGGGCGGTCATAGCGGCCGGAATTCAGTACTTC.

This clone was counted between two and nine times. The chain uses TRBV19 and TRBJ2-1; TRBD2 might be the D (7 bases). The V end was cut by 4 bases, the J end by 1 base, with 14 bases between. The CDR3 consists of 16 residues. The V gene's germline CDR1 is LNHDA and CDR2 SQIVND (reference sequence). CDR3 region: CASSREGGTSYNEQFF. The CDR3 DNA is TGTGCCAGTAGTAGGGAGGGGGGGACTTCCTACAATGAGCAGTTCTTC.

The chain recombines TRBV5-1 with TRBJ1-2; 7 bases are shared with TRBD1. The CDR3 consists of 16 residues. The J segment lost 1 base and the V segment lost 6 bases, leaving 12 bases of the junction unmatched. Germline V gene data show CDR1 as SGHRS and CDR2 as YFSETQ. The CDR3, as DNA: TGCGCCAGCATCCTAACACCGGGACAGAGTAACTATGGCTACACCTTC. It specifies CASILTPGQSNYGYTF. The full variable domain, in which reference TRBV5-1 and TRBJ1-2 provide the parts outside the CDR3, is KAGVTQTPRYLIKTRGQQVTLSCSPISGHRSVSWYQQTPGQGLQFLFEYFSETQRNKGNFPGRFSGRQFSNSRSEMNVSTLELGDSALYLCASILTPGQSNYGYTFGSGTRLTVV.

This sequence joins TRBV19 and TRBJ2-1; weak D call: TRBD2 (6 bases). CDR1 LNHDA and CDR2 SQIVND come from the germline V gene (reference sequence). Trimming left V 5 bases short and J 0 bases short, with 17 bases between. The CDR3 covers 17 residues. CDR3 in DNA: TGTGCCAGTAGTCAACCGGGGCTAGCGAGCTCCTACAATGAGCAGTTCTTC. Translation gives CASSQPGLASSYNEQFF.

This chain links TRBV28 with TRBJ2-3; tentatively, D is TRBD2 (6 bases). Looked up from germline, CDR1 is MDHEN and CDR2 is SYDVKM. The CDR3 contains 16 residues. V lost 6 bases and J lost 0, with 16 bases in between. CDR3 sequence: CASSPAGSGSTDTQYF. The CDR3 DNA sequence: TGTGCCAGCAGCCCGGCAGGGAGCGGGAGCACAGATACGCAGTATTTT.

Only one count was recorded for this clone. V and J are TRBV10-2 and TRBJ2-7; TRBD1 is a possible D gene (5 bases). The CDR3 spans 17 residues. The V gene lost 4 bases and the J gene lost 0 bases, with 19 bases spanning the gap. CDR1 and CDR2 (germline): WSHSY, SAAADI. CDR3 coding DNA: TGCGCCAGCAGTGGGCCGACAGTTTGGGAAGTCTCCTACGAGCAGTACTTC. Amino acid sequence: CASSGPTVWEVSYEQYF.